This is a list of T cell receptor beta chains from one sample in a study of T cell changes during pregnancy in multiple sclerosis. Here immunoSEQ multiplex PCR was the method, and the copy in TCRdb shows in-frame clones only, minus some. The sample lists 70,000 to 80,000 clones, 88% seen once, with about 3% in the top ten. The material was peripheral blood, obtained before pregnancy. These receptors all stem from a female donor with multiple sclerosis, enrolled in a pregnancy study. The CDR3 runs from the conserved cysteine through the conserved F or W. D genes are given only for firm matches. Rows give clone size only sometimes, using once, few, many, or a class for an expanded clone.

size	D	V	J	DNA	CDR3
.	.	TRBV7-6	TRBJ1-3	TGTGCCAGCAGCTCTGGCTGGACATCCCCCTCTGGAAACACCATATATTTT	CASSSGWTSPSGNTIYF
.	TRBD1	TRBV10-3	TRBJ1-1	TGTGCCATCAGCTCCACAGGGGGACACACTGAAGCTTTCTTT	CAISSTGGHTEAFF
.	.	TRBV10-3	TRBJ1-1	TGTGCCATCAAAGGGGCGACGGGCAGGGAGGAGACTGAAGCTTTCTTT	CAIKGATGREETEAFF
.	.	TRBV2	TRBJ1-2	TGTGCCAGCAGTGACAGGGGTGGCTATGGCTACACCTTC	CASSDRGGYGYTF
.	TRBD1	TRBV19	TRBJ1-2	TGTGCCACCCGGGACAGGGGGTTCTATGGCTACACCTTC	CATRDRGFYGYTF
.	TRBD1	TRBV6-1	TRBJ1-5	TGTGCCAGCGAGGACAGGGCTAATCAGCCCCAGCATTTT	CASEDRANQPQHF
.	.	TRBV7-9	TRBJ1-3	TGTGCCAGCAGCTATACAGGGTCCTCTGGAAACACCATATATTTT	CASSYTGSSGNTIYF
.	TRBD1	TRBV2	TRBJ2-7	TGTGCCAGCCAGGGGGCGCGGGACGAGCAGTACTTC	CASQGARDEQYF
.	TRBD2	TRBV5-1	TRBJ2-5	TGCGCCAGCAGCCCACTAGCGGAAGAGACCCAGTACTTC	CASSPLAEETQYF
.	TRBD2	TRBV18	TRBJ2-7	TGTGCCAGCTCACCAATTTCAACCGGGACTAGACCTGACCGGCAGTACTTC	CASSPISTGTRPDRQYF
.	.	TRBV27	TRBJ1-2	TGTGCCAGCAGTCCCAAGGTCCAGGTATGGGGCTACACCTTC	CASSPKVQVWGYTF
.	TRBD2	TRBV7-9	TRBJ2-2	TGTGCCAGCAGCTCCGGGGGGCGACTAGCGGGAGAAAATGGCGGGGAGCTGTTTTTT	CASSSGGRLAGENGGELFF
.	.	TRBV19	TRBJ1-5	TGTGCCAGTAGATTGGGGGGGGCAGTGCAGCCCCAGCATTTT	CASRLGGAVQPQHF
.	TRBD2	TRBV4-1	TRBJ2-1	TGCGCCAGCAGCCAACACCACATACAAGGACTAGCTGAGCAGTTCTTC	CASSQHHIQGLAEQFF
.	TRBD2	TRBV5-4	TRBJ2-3	TGTGCCAGCAGCTCCGAGGCAGCGGGAGGGCGCGGGCAGTATTTT	CASSSEAAGGRGQYF
.	.	TRBV6-5	TRBJ1-1	TGTGCCAGCAGTTACTCGGTCGTTAGGGGGTCTCCAGAAGCTTTCTTT	CASSYSVVRGSPEAFF
few	.	TRBV18	TRBJ2-2	TGTGCCAGCTCACCTCAACAGGAGTTCGCGAACACCGGGGAGCTGTTTTTT	CASSPQQEFANTGELFF
.	TRBD1	TRBV5-1	TRBJ1-4	TGCGCCAGCAGCCCTACAGGGGGCTATGAAAAACTGTTTTTT	CASSPTGGYEKLFF
.	.	TRBV9	TRBJ2-1	TGTGCCAGCAGCGTAGTAGGGGTTGAGCAGTTCTTC	CASSVVGVEQFF
.	TRBD2	TRBV6-5	TRBJ2-3	TGTGCCAGCAACCCTAGCGGGGGGGATACGCAGTATTTT	CASNPSGGDTQYF
once	TRBD2	TRBV11-2	TRBJ2-1	TGTGCCAGCAGCCCCGGCGGGACTAGCCGGCAGTTCTTC	CASSPGGTSRQFF
.	TRBD1	TRBV5-5	TRBJ1-5	TGTGCCAGCAGCTTGCGTTCCAGGGGGGATCAGCCCCAGCATTTT	CASSLRSRGDQPQHF
once	.	TRBV11-2	TRBJ2-5	TGTGCCAGCAGCGAAAAGGGAGAAAGCGAAGAGACCCAGTACTTC	CASSEKGESEETQYF
.	TRBD2	TRBV7-2	TRBJ2-3	TGTGCCAGCAGCTTATATGCGGGGGACCGCACAGATACGCAGTATTTT	CASSLYAGDRTDTQYF
.	TRBD1	TRBV25-1	TRBJ2-7	TGTGCCAGCAGTGAATATGAGGTTGGGGACAGGGGCCACGAGCAGTACTTC	CASSEYEVGDRGHEQYF
.	TRBD1	TRBV19	TRBJ2-5	TGTGCCAGTAGCAAAGGAGGGACAGGGGCCTATTTCGTGGAGACCCAGTACTTC	CASSKGGTGAYFVETQYF
.	.	TRBV4-1	TRBJ2-1	TGCGCCAGCAGCCAAGCAGCGCCCTACAATGAGCAGTTCTTC	CASSQAAPYNEQFF
.	.	TRBV5-1	TRBJ2-7	TGCGCCAGCAGCTTCGTCCCACCTTCTCCTCCTACCTACGAGCAGTACTTC	CASSFVPPSPPTYEQYF
.	TRBD1	TRBV2	TRBJ2-3	TGTGCCAGCAGTGTCGAAAGGGGGCTGGCAGATACGCAGTATTTT	CASSVERGLADTQYF
.	.	TRBV7-9	TRBJ2-1	TGTGCCAGCAGCTTAACTAGCCAGTTCTTC	CASSLTSQFF
.	TRBD2	TRBV6-4	TRBJ2-3	TGTGCCAGCAGCCCTCAGCGGGGGGCAGGCACAGATACGCAGTATTTT	CASSPQRGAGTDTQYF
.	.	TRBV19	TRBJ1-6	TGTGCCAGTATTGACAGATTTGGTGCGAATTCACCCCTCCACTTT	CASIDRFGANSPLHF
.	TRBD1	TRBV2	TRBJ2-2	TGTGCCAGCAGTGAAGCTCGACAGGGGATCACCGGGGAGCTGTTTTTT	CASSEARQGITGELFF
.	.	TRBV11-2	TRBJ1-2	TGTGCCAGCAGCTTATTGCGGGGGTTTCATGGCTACACCTTC	CASSLLRGFHGYTF
.	.	TRBV27	TRBJ1-1	TGTGCCAGCAAAGGGGTGGGGACTGAAGCTTTCTTT	CASKGVGTEAFF
.	.	TRBV29-1	TRBJ2-4	TGCAGCGTTACCCGGGACACCAATTGGGGAAACATTCAGTACTTC	CSVTRDTNWGNIQYF
.	.	TRBV11-2	TRBJ1-2	TGTGCCAGCAGCTTAGCCGCTAACTATGGCTACACCTTC	CASSLAANYGYTF
.	TRBD1	TRBV28	TRBJ1-2	TGTGCCAGCAGTTCGGGGACAGGGTTGATTATTGGCTACACCTTC	CASSSGTGLIIGYTF
.	.	TRBV7-6	TRBJ1-1	TGTGCCAGCAGCTCGGGATCTTACAGAGACACTGAAGCTTTCTTT	CASSSGSYRDTEAFF
.	.	TRBV5-1	TRBJ1-1	TGCGCCAGCAGGACGGACAGTGACACTGAAGCTTTCTTT	CASRTDSDTEAFF
.	.	TRBV4-3	TRBJ2-5	TGCGCCAGCAGCCAGGACAGCTCTCAAGAGACCCAGTACTTC	CASSQDSSQETQYF
once	.	TRBV11-1	TRBJ2-7	TGTGCCAGCAGCCGAGCTGTCGATCACGAGCAGTACTTC	CASSRAVDHEQYF
few	.	TRBV19	TRBJ1-1	TGTGCCAGTAAAAATCGACAGATGACTGAAGCTTTCTTT	CASKNRQMTEAFF
.	.	TRBV7-6	TRBJ2-7	TGTGCCAGCAGCTTGGAGGAATCCTACGAGCAGTACTTC	CASSLEESYEQYF
once	TRBD1	TRBV7-9	TRBJ1-4	TGTGCCAGCAGCTTAAGAGGACAGGGAGGTGAAAAACTGTTTTTT	CASSLRGQGGEKLFF
.	TRBD2	TRBV4-1	TRBJ2-3	TGCGCCAGCAGCCAAGATTCGCGACTAGCGGGGCCCCGGGATACGCAGTATTTT	CASSQDSRLAGPRDTQYF
few	.	TRBV4-1	TRBJ1-1	TGCGCCAGCAGCAAAGGGGAGGGCACCGGCGCTGAAGCTTTCTTT	CASSKGEGTGAEAFF
few	.	TRBV2	TRBJ2-4	TGTGCCAGCAGTGAAATACAGGGCAGTCACATTCAGTACTTC	CASSEIQGSHIQYF
.	TRBD1	TRBV18	TRBJ2-7	TGTGCCAGCTCACCCCTCCGACAGGGGGCAGGTCTCTACGAGCAGTACTTC	CASSPLRQGAGLYEQYF
.	TRBD1	TRBV5-1	TRBJ1-2	TGCGCCAGCAGCTTGGGGACAGGGGTACAGGAGGGCTATGGCTACACCTTC	CASSLGTGVQEGYGYTF
.	.	TRBV18	TRBJ1-5	TGTGCCAGCTCACGTGAACATAGCAATCAGCCCCAGCATTTT	CASSREHSNQPQHF
.	TRBD2	TRBV11-2	TRBJ2-5	TGTGCCAGCAGCCCCCCTGGGGGGGAGGGGACCCAGTACTTC	CASSPPGGEGTQYF
.	.	TRBV19	TRBJ1-5	TGTGCCAGTACCTTAAATGGCGCGGGGTCCCAGCCCCAGCATTTT	CASTLNGAGSQPQHF
.	TRBD1	TRBV28	TRBJ1-5	TGTGCCAGCCACGAACAGGGGACGAATCAGCCCCAGCATTTT	CASHEQGTNQPQHF
.	TRBD2	TRBV6-1	TRBJ2-7	TGTGCCAGCACGGGAGGCCAGGTTGCCTACGAGCAGTACTTC	CASTGGQVAYEQYF
.	.	TRBV20-1	TRBJ1-5	TGCAGCCTTCAGCCCCAGCATTTT	CSLQPQHF
once	TRBD1	TRBV5-5	TRBJ1-6	TGTGCCAGCAGTAGACAGGGGAGCTCCTATAATTCACCCCTCCACTTT	CASSRQGSSYNSPLHF
once	TRBD1	TRBV4-3	TRBJ2-3	TGCGCCAGCAGCCGGACAGGGATAGGCACAGATACGCAGTATTTT	CASSRTGIGTDTQYF
.	TRBD1	TRBV7-6	TRBJ2-2	TGTGCCAGCATCGACCAGGGGGCTGGCGGGGAGCTGTTTTTT	CASIDQGAGGELFF